The present entry profiles one T cell receptor (beta chain) with its context. Its specificity is not known. At one end the junction does not follow the germline gene, possibly because of a read error. This CDR3 spans 14 amino acids. In germline, CDR1 is SGHKS, CDR2 YYEKEE (reference sequence). The sample originates from a study of tumor-infiltrating lymphocytes in primary liver carcinoma. Unsorted bulk tissue, about 20-32 mg of it, served as the source for co-extraction of RNA and DNA. The patients carried chronic HBV infection and had received no treatment. Study-wide points: Merely about 8-24% of top clones occurred in all five tumor regions. A significantly higher top-250-clone fraction was recorded for tumors than for blood (p = 0.039).

Production of TCR beta cDNA used around 0.45 ug total RNA together with a constant-region primer. What produced the TCR beta libraries was three nested multiplex PCR rounds using slightly modified ARM-PCR. A C-beta reverse primer and TRBV1-TRBV30 forward primers served in each of the first two PCR rounds, at 10 cycles apiece. TCRdb independently ran MiXCR on the multiplex PCR reads; one entry per CDR3 protein. The table has 100,000 or so distinct CDR3 sequences, roughly 80% seen once. The receptor's source is a man in his forties with primary liver carcinoma and hepatitis B virus infection. The chain joins TRBV5-5 to TRBJ2-7; D not resolved. Sequencing was performed on liver tumor tissue from sampling region 3. The sample's subset: tumor region T3, left-lateral pole. CDR3: CVSSLVPREGAQYF. In nucleotides, the CDR3 is TGTGTCAGCAGCTTGGTTCCACGTGAAGGAGCGCAGTACTTC.